These 18 T cell receptor beta chains were all obtained from the same sample, sequenced in a study of identical twins. TCRdb reanalysed the 5' RACE reads using MiXCR and keeps one entry per CDR3 protein. Here the sample spans just under 650,000 distinct CDR3 sequences, about 7.6% being singletons. The same sample was also used in a study of yellow fever vaccine responses in identical twins.

Specimen: PBMCs. The receptors here all came from a young woman in good health.

The chain is built from TRBV7-2 and TRBJ2-3, with 11 bases that match TRBD2. Germline CDR1 and CDR2: SGHTA and FQGNSA. The CDR3 is 17 amino acids. V lost 5 bases and J lost 1; bases outside the gene matches: 8. This CDR3 reads CASSRTLLAGGTDTQYF. CDR3 in DNA: TGTGCCAGCAGCCGCACCCTACTAGCGGGGGGCACAGATACGCAGTATTTT.

This clonotype turned up a few times. The CDR3 region is CSASRVGSYNEQFF. In DNA, the CDR3 is TGCAGCGCCTCCAGGGTTGGGTCCTACAATGAGCAGTTCTTC. J is TRBJ2-1 and V is TRBV29-1; D might be TRBD1 (5 bases). Germline V gene lookup returns CDR1 SQVTM and CDR2 ANQGSEA. The CDR3 extends over 14 amino acids. V was pared by 7 bases and J by 1 base, with 14 bases between.

V is TRBV24-1 and J is TRBJ2-1; 7 bases match TRBD2. Germline CDR1 KGHDR, CDR2 SFDVKD. This CDR3 region has 16 residues. The J segment lost 2 bases and the V segment lost 3 bases, leaving 6 bases of the junction unmatched. The CDR3 sequence is CATSDPGRTTYNEQFF. The CDR3 coding sequence is TGTGCCACCAGTGATCCCGGGAGGACTACCTACAATGAGCAGTTCTTC.

In this sample, this clonotype turned up a few times. CDR3 sequence reads: CASSSLQLGEQFF. Written as DNA, the CDR3 is TGTGCCAGCAGCTCACTCCAGCTTGGTGAGCAGTTCTTC. The J gene is TRBJ2-1, the V gene TRBV12-3 or TRBV12-4; D not resolved. The length of the CDR3 is 13 residues. Trimming removed 6 bases from V and 9 bases from J, with 15 bases in between.

The chain uses TRBV12-3 or TRBV12-4 and TRBJ2-3; D is uncertain. V dropped 2 bases and J dropped 1 base, with 10 bases sitting between them. The CDR3 is 15 residues long. CDR3 DNA sequence: TGTGCCAGCAGTTTAACCATACCACGCACAGATACGCAGTATTTT. As protein: CASSLTIPRTDTQYF.

This clonotype was seen a handful of times. This chain uses TRBV12-3 or TRBV12-4 with TRBJ2-3; D uncertain. Trimming took 6 bases from V and 0 from J, leaving 19 bases between them. This CDR3 comprises 17 residues. The CDR3 sequence: CASSSVTASPSTDTQYF. The CDR3 DNA reads TGTGCCAGCAGCTCAGTCACGGCCTCGCCTAGCACAGATACGCAGTATTTT.

This clonotype showed up just a few times. V and J are TRBV28 and TRBJ2-7; a possible D gene is TRBD1 (6 bases). V lost 7 bases and J 3 bases, leaving 10 bases between the germline ends. The length of the CDR3 is 12 residues. Germline loops: CDR1 MDHEN, CDR2 SYDVKM. CDR3 coding DNA: TGTGCCAGCACCGGGACAAACTACGAGCAGTACGTC. As protein: CASTGTNYEQYV.

V gene TRBV6-5 combines with J gene TRBJ2-7; D tentatively fits TRBD1 or TRBD2 (6 bases each). This CDR3 is 14 amino acids long. With 3 bases removed from V and 2 bases from J, the gap between germline ends came to 11 bases. In germline, CDR1 is MNHEY, CDR2 SVGAGI. The CDR3 reads CASSYRGQTYEQYF. In DNA form, the CDR3 reads TGTGCCAGCAGTTATCGGGGGCAGACCTACGAGCAGTACTTC.

The rearrangement uses TRBV4-1 and TRBJ2-1, with 10 bases aligning to TRBD2. CDR3 length: 17 residues. Trimming took 4 bases from V and 7 from J; bases not matched to a gene: 13. Per germline, CDR1 MGHRA and CDR2 YSYEKL. Here the CDR3 reads CASSPDSKRGGRNEQFF. CDR3 sequence (DNA): TGCGCCAGCAGCCCAGACTCAAAGCGGGGGGGCCGAAATGAGCAGTTCTTC.

The rearrangement joins TRBV5-1 to TRBJ2-7; D unresolved. Trimming pared 5 bases from V and 3 bases from J, leaving 12 bases between. This CDR3 contains 13 residues. The germline V gene encodes CDR1 SGHRS and CDR2 YFSETQ. CDR3 nucleotide sequence: TGCGCCAGCAGGGGCGGCCAGTACTACGAGCAGTACTTC. It specifies CASRGGQYYEQYF.

This clonotype was seen a few times. The CDR3 region has the DNA TGTGCCAGCAGTTTAGAGGCAGGGAATGGCTACACCTTC. It specifies CASSLEAGNGYTF. V gene TRBV12-3 or TRBV12-4 combines with J gene TRBJ1-2, with a possible D match to TRBD1 (5 bases). The CDR3 runs 13 residues. Trimming took off 1 base at V and 6 bases at J, with 9 bases between the two ends.

This clonotype was counted many times. V usage is TRBV7-2 and J usage is TRBJ2-1; 12 positions agree with TRBD2. Germline lookup yields CDR1 SGHTA and CDR2 FQGNSA. With V trimmed by 1 base and J by 6 bases, 4 bases remained unmatched. The CDR3 spans 16 residues. The CDR3 loop is CASSLEWTSGANEQFF. Written as DNA, the CDR3 is TGTGCCAGCAGCTTAGAATGGACTAGCGGGGCCAATGAGCAGTTCTTC.

This clonotype was seen a handful of times. The J gene is TRBJ2-3, the V gene TRBV5-1, with TRBD2 matching 8 bases. The germline gives CDR1 SGHRS, CDR2 YFSETQ. V trimming: 4 bases; J trimming: 0 bases; junction bases outside the gene matches: 10. There are 17 residues in the CDR3. The CDR3 region has the DNA TGCGCCAGCAGCCCGGCCGTCGCGGGAGGAAGCACAGATACGCAGTATTTT. This translates into CASSPAVAGGSTDTQYF.

In its sample, this clonotype was seen many times. The chain combines TRBV4-1 with TRBJ2-2; 11 bases are shared with TRBD2. V was pared by 2 bases and J by 8 bases, with 7 bases of the junction left unmatched. CDR3 length: 16 residues. CDR1 MGHRA and CDR2 YSYEKL come from the germline V gene. CDR3 region: CASSQKLAGAPGELFF. CDR3 in DNA: TGCGCCAGCAGCCAAAAACTAGCGGGGGCGCCGGGGGAGCTGTTTTTT.

At least ten counts were recorded for this clonotype. The chain joins TRBV6-5 to TRBJ2-4, with D possibly being TRBD1 (6 bases). With 2 bases removed from V and 0 bases from J, the gap between germline ends came to 11 bases. This CDR3 is built from 16 residues. Germline V CDR1 and CDR2: MNHEY, SVGAGI. The chain's CDR3 is CASSYGRGLAKNIQYF. DNA for the CDR3: TGTGCCAGCAGTTACGGCAGGGGCTTAGCCAAAAACATTCAGTACTTC.

This clonotype occurred many times. This chain joins TRBV10-2 and TRBJ1-4; 11 bases match TRBD1. With 8 bases clipped from V and 5 bases from J, the junction kept 1 base outside the gene matches. This CDR3 is 13 amino acids long. The germline gives CDR1 WSHSY, CDR2 SAAADI. CDR3 sequence reads: CASRDRGNEKLFF. DNA of the CDR3: TGCGCCAGCCGGGACAGGGGGAATGAAAAACTGTTTTTT.

This clonotype was observed a few times. J is TRBJ2-1 and V is TRBV7-2, with 11 bases matching TRBD2. With 1 base clipped from V and 8 bases from J, the junction kept 7 bases outside the gene matches. Germline loops: CDR1 SGHTA, CDR2 FQGNSA. The CDR3 sequence is 16 residues long. The CDR3 DNA is TGTGCCAGCAGCTTAGGATTAGCGGGGGGGTCTTATGAGCAGTTCTTC. Translating gives CASSLGLAGGSYEQFF.

This sequence joins TRBV9 and TRBJ2-2, with D uncertain. CDR3 size: 13 residues. V was cut by 3 bases and J by 5 bases, with 8 bases left in between. From germline, CDR1 is SGDLS and CDR2 YYNGEE. The chain's CDR3 is CASSADGTGELFF. CDR3 in DNA: TGTGCCAGCAGCGCGGACGGAACCGGGGAGCTGTTTTTT.